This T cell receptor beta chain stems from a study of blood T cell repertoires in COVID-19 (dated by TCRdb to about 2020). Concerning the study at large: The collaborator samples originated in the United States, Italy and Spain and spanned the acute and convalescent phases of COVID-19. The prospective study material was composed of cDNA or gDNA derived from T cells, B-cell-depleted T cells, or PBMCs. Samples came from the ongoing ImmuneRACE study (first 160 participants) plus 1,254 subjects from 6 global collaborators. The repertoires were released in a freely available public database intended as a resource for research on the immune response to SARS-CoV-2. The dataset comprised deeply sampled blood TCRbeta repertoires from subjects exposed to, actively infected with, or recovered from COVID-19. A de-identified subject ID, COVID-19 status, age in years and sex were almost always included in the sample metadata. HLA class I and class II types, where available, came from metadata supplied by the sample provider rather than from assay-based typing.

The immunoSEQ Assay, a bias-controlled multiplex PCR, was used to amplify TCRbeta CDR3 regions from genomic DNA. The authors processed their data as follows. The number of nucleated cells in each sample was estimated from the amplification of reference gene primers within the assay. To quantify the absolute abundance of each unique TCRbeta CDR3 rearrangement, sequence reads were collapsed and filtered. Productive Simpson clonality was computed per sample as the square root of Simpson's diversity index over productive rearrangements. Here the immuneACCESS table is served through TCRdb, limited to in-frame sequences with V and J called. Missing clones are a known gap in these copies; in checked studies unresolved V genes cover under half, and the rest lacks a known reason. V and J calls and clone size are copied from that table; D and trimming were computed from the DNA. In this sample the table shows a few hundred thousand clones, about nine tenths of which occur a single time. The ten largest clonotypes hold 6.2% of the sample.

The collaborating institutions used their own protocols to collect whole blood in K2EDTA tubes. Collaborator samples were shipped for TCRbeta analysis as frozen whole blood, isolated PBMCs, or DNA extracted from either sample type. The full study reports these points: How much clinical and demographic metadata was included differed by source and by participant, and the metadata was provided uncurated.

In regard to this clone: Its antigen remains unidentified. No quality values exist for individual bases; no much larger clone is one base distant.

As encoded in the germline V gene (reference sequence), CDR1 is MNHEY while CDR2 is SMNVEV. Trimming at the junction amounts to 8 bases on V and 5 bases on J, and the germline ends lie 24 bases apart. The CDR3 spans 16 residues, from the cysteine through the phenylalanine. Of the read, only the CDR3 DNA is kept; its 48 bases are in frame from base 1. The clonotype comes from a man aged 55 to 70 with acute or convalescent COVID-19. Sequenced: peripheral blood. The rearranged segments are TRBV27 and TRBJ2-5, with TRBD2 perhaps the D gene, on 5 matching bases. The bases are TGTGCCAGCGGGCCTTATTTCAATCGGGGTGGCGAGACCCAGTACTTC. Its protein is CASGPYFNRGGETQYF.